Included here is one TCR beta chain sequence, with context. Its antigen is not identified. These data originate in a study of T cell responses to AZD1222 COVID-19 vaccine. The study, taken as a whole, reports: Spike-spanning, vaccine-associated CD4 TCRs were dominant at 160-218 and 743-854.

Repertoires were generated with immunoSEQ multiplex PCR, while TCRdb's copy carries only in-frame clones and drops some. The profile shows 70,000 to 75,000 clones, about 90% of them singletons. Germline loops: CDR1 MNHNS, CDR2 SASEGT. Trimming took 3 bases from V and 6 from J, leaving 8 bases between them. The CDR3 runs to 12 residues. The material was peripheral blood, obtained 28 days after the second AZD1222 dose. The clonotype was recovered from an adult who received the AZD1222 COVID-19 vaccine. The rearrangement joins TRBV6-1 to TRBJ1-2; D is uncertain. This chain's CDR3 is CASSDWGDGYTF. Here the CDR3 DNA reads TGTGCCAGCAGTGATTGGGGAGATGGCTACACCTTC.